Listed below are T cell receptor beta chains from one sample, sequenced in a study of cytomegalovirus exposure and HLA in healthy donors. Assay used: immunoSEQ multiplex PCR; TCRdb lists only in-frame clones, some missing. The data show about 120,000 clones, around 86% seen once. Specimen: PBMCs. These TCRs come from a middle-aged woman in good health and CMV-seronegative. Each CDR3 is given with its conserved first and last residue. D genes are given only for firm matches. Rows may omit the clone size; those that give it use once, few, many or a size class.

j_call v_call clone_size d_call cdr3_aa cdr3_nt
TRBJ2-5 TRBV6-5 NA TRBD2 CASSSGVAGEETQYF TGTGCCAGCAGTTCAGGGGTAGCGGGGGAAGAGACCCAGTACTTC
TRBJ2-1 TRBV5-1 NA TRBD2 CASSLIRGDYNEQFF TGCGCCAGCAGCTTGATCCGGGGGGATTACAATGAGCAGTTCTTC
TRBJ2-5 TRBV4-1 NA NA CASSQDVASPKETQYF TGCGCCAGCAGCCAAGATGTGGCTAGCCCTAAAGAGACCCAGTACTTC
TRBJ2-3 TRBV10-2 NA NA CASSEEDFTDTQYF TGCGCCAGCAGTGAGGAGGACTTCACAGATACGCAGTATTTT
TRBJ1-1 TRBV14 NA TRBD1 CASSQIGQGASYSTEAFF TGTGCCAGCAGCCAAATAGGACAGGGGGCTTCTTATTCCACTGAAGCTTTCTTT
TRBJ2-2 TRBV27 NA NA CASSPKRAANTGELFF TGTGCCAGCAGTCCGAAGCGGGCTGCGAACACCGGGGAGCTGTTTTTT
TRBJ2-5 TRBV21-1 NA NA CASSNGQGSSETQYF TGTGCCAGCAGCAATGGGCAGGGTTCATCAGAGACCCAGTACTTC
TRBJ2-3 TRBV5-1 NA TRBD2 CASWERGGTDTQYF TGCGCCAGCTGGGAGCGGGGGGGAACAGATACGCAGTATTTT
TRBJ2-7 TRBV6-6 NA TRBD1 CASFAPGQGASEQYF TGTGCCAGCTTCGCGCCGGGACAGGGGGCTAGCGAGCAGTACTTC
TRBJ1-1 TRBV30 NA TRBD1 CAWDRGLDTEAFF TGTGCCTGGGACAGGGGGCTGGACACTGAAGCTTTCTTT
TRBJ1-1 TRBV7-3 NA NA CASSTTHSTEAFF TGTGCCAGCAGCACCACTCACAGCACTGAAGCTTTCTTT
TRBJ2-5 TRBV25-1 NA TRBD2 CASSEYRGRAGEETQYF TGTGCCAGCAGTGAATATAGGGGTAGGGCGGGAGAGGAGACCCAGTACTTC
TRBJ2-3 TRBV27 NA TRBD1 CASRNTDRGETDTQYF TGTGCCAGCAGAAACACGGACAGGGGTGAAACAGATACGCAGTATTTT
TRBJ1-1 TRBV7-9 NA TRBD1 CASIRYQGAGALNTEAFF TGTGCCAGCATCCGCTATCAGGGGGCGGGGGCACTGAACACTGAAGCTTTCTTT
TRBJ2-1 TRBV9 NA TRBD2 CASSVGGRDNEQFF TGTGCCAGCAGCGTAGGTGGGAGGGACAATGAGCAGTTCTTC
TRBJ1-2 TRBV13 NA NA CASSQTGDDVYGYTF TGTGCCAGCAGCCAAACAGGAGACGACGTCTATGGCTACACCTTC
TRBJ1-1 TRBV11-3 NA NA CASSPSEAKGEAFF TGTGCCAGCAGCCCCTCGGAGGCCAAGGGTGAAGCTTTCTTT
TRBJ2-1 TRBV4-2 NA TRBD2 CASSQGLADYNEQFF TGTGCCAGCAGCCAAGGACTAGCGGACTACAATGAGCAGTTCTTC
TRBJ2-7 TRBV6-5 NA TRBD1 CASSYSRQGRYEQYF TGTGCCAGCAGTTACTCCCGACAGGGCCGCTACGAGCAGTACTTC
TRBJ2-5 TRBV19 NA NA CASSIEHQYQETQYF TGTGCCAGTAGTATAGAGCATCAGTACCAAGAGACCCAGTACTTC
TRBJ2-1 TRBV6-5 NA TRBD1 CASQRDRGYNEQFF TGTGCCAGCCAACGGGACAGGGGATACAATGAGCAGTTCTTC
TRBJ2-5 TRBV9 NA NA CASSVARGRETQYF TGTGCCAGCAGCGTAGCCAGGGGTCGGGAGACCCAGTACTTC
TRBJ2-2 TRBV19 NA TRBD1 CASRQGRGELFF TGTGCCAGTCGACAGGGACGCGGGGAGCTGTTTTTT
TRBJ1-2 TRBV28 NA NA CASSLGQINYGYTF TGTGCCAGCAGTTTAGGGCAGATCAACTATGGCTACACCTTC
TRBJ2-7 TRBV5-1 NA NA CANPMAGLEQYF TGCGCCAACCCTATGGCGGGGTTGGAGCAGTACTTC
TRBJ2-3 TRBV7-2 NA TRBD2 CASSSVLAGGVDTQYF TGTGCCAGCAGCTCGGTACTAGCGGGAGGGGTAGATACGCAGTATTTT
TRBJ2-5 TRBV27 NA TRBD2 CASSPNSGLALLSGETQYF TGTGCCAGCAGTCCCAACTCCGGACTAGCACTGCTAAGCGGGGAGACCCAGTACTTC
TRBJ1-6 TRBV25-1 NA NA CASSEFRGGTFDSPLHF TGTGCCAGCAGTGAATTCCGGGGAGGGACCTTTGATTCACCCCTCCACTTT
TRBJ2-3 TRBV5-1 NA TRBD2 CASKSGGGTDTQYF TGCGCCAGCAAAAGCGGGGGGGGCACAGATACGCAGTATTTT
TRBJ2-7 TRBV5-4 NA TRBD1 CASSGQGALGKQYF TGTGCCAGCAGCGGACAGGGGGCGCTGGGCAAGCAGTACTTC
TRBJ2-3 TRBV4-3 NA TRBD2 CASSQDPGLAGGGSTDTQYF TGCGCCAGCAGCCAGGACCCAGGACTAGCGGGAGGTGGTAGCACAGATACGCAGTATTTT
TRBJ1-5 TRBV6-5 NA NA CASSPGHYSNQPQHF TGTGCCAGCAGCCCGGGACATTATAGCAATCAGCCCCAGCATTTT
TRBJ2-2 TRBV28 NA TRBD1 CASSLLRGTGGVTGELFF TGTGCCAGCAGTTTACTGCGAGGGACAGGGGGCGTGACCGGGGAGCTGTTTTTT
TRBJ2-3 TRBV30 NA TRBD2 CAWAGTSSTDTQYF TGTGCCTGGGCCGGGACTAGCAGCACAGATACGCAGTATTTT
TRBJ1-1 TRBV6-6 few TRBD1 CASSYSDRDGTEAFF TGTGCCAGCAGTTACTCGGACAGGGACGGGACTGAAGCTTTCTTT
TRBJ1-1 TRBV7-2 few NA CASSSRGGTEAFF TGTGCCAGCAGCTCCCGAGGGGGTACTGAAGCTTTCTTT
TRBJ1-1 TRBV14 NA TRBD1 CASSPTGGGNTEAFF TGTGCCAGCAGCCCCACAGGGGGCGGGAACACTGAAGCTTTCTTT
TRBJ2-2 TRBV7-3 NA NA CASSPARTIANTGELFF TGTGCCAGCAGCCCCGCCCGGACTATCGCGAACACCGGGGAGCTGTTTTTT
TRBJ1-4 TRBV27 few TRBD1 CASSLRLQGTREKLFF TGTGCCAGCAGCTTACGATTACAGGGGACAAGGGAAAAACTGTTTTTT
TRBJ1-2 TRBV6-5 NA NA CATSGREGKGYTF TGTGCCACGTCAGGCAGGGAGGGTAAGGGCTACACCTTC
TRBJ1-4 TRBV4-2 NA TRBD1 CASSEGDSSEKLFF TGTGCCAGCAGCGAGGGGGACAGCTCCGAAAAACTGTTTTTT
TRBJ2-1 TRBV5-4 NA NA CASSPPDGNSYNEQFF TGTGCCAGCAGCCCCCCCGACGGGAATTCCTACAATGAGCAGTTCTTC
TRBJ2-7 TRBV30 NA NA CAWKKLGTNSYEQYF TGTGCCTGGAAGAAGCTAGGGACAAATTCCTACGAGCAGTACTTC
TRBJ1-1 TRBV27 NA TRBD1 CASSQGTGGFTEAFF TGTGCCAGCAGTCAAGGGACAGGGGGGTTCACTGAAGCTTTCTTT
TRBJ2-1 TRBV9 once TRBD1 CASSVRGDRGLDEQFF TGTGCCAGCAGCGTCCGGGGGGACAGGGGGTTGGATGAGCAGTTCTTC
TRBJ2-2 TRBV6-1 NA TRBD2 CASRLAGAGRGLFF TGTGCCAGCAGACTAGCGGGGGCAGGGCGGGGGCTGTTTTTT
TRBJ2-4 TRBV5-1 NA NA CASSLIPGAKNIQYF TGCGCCAGCAGCTTGATCCCGGGGGCCAAAAACATTCAGTACTTC
TRBJ2-2 TRBV7-9 NA NA CASSLMSGSNTGELFF TGTGCCAGCAGCTTAATGAGCGGATCGAACACCGGGGAGCTGTTTTTT
TRBJ1-2 TRBV6-6 NA NA CASGPTNYGYTF TGTGCCTCAGGCCCAACTAACTATGGCTACACCTTC
TRBJ2-1 TRBV6-1 NA TRBD1 CASSGTGGIDEQFF TGTGCCAGCAGTGGGACAGGGGGGATCGATGAGCAGTTCTTC
TRBJ2-5 TRBV4-2 NA TRBD2 CASSQGTSGSVETQYF TGTGCCAGCAGCCAAGGGACTAGCGGGAGTGTTGAGACCCAGTACTTC
TRBJ1-1 TRBV11-2 NA NA CASSGRAGANTEAFF TGTGCCAGCAGCGGACGGGCAGGGGCGAACACTGAAGCTTTCTTT
TRBJ2-7 TRBV7-6 once TRBD2 CASSPRLAGGYEQYF TGTGCCAGCAGCCCTAGACTAGCGGGGGGCTACGAGCAGTACTTC
TRBJ2-1 TRBV11-2 NA NA CASSLNQGGGSYNEQFF TGTGCCAGCAGTTTAAACCAGGGGGGAGGCTCCTACAATGAGCAGTTCTTC
TRBJ2-2 TRBV29-1 NA TRBD1 CSVDGQGAITGELFF TGCAGCGTTGACGGACAGGGGGCCATCACCGGGGAGCTGTTTTTT
TRBJ1-4 TRBV5-7 few TRBD1 CASSSRTGSGEKLFF TGTGCCAGCAGCTCACGGACAGGGAGTGGCGAAAAACTGTTTTTT
TRBJ2-2 TRBV2 few NA CASSGQVATGELFF TGTGCCAGCAGTGGACAGGTTGCCACCGGGGAGCTGTTTTTT
TRBJ2-7 TRBV19 NA TRBD1 CASSGVKTGGAYEQYF TGTGCCAGTAGTGGAGTGAAGACAGGGGGCGCCTACGAGCAGTACTTC